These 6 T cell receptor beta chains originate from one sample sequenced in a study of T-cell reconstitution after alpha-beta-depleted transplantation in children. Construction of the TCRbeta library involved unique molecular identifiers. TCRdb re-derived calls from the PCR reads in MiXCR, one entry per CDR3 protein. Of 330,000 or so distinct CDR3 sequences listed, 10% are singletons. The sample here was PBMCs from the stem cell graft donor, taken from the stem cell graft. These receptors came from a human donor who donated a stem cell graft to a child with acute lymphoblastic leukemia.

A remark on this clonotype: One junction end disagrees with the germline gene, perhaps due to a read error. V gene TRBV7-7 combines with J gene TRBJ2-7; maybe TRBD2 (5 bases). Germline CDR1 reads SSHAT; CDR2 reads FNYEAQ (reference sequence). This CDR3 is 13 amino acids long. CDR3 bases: TGTGCTAGCAGCTTACTAGATATGGACGAGCAGTACTTC. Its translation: CASSLLDMDEQYF.

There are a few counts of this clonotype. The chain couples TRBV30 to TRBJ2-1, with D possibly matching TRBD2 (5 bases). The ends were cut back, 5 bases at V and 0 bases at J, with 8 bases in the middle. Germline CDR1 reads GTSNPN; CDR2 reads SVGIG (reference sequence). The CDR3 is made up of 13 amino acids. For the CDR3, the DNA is TGTGCCTGGGAGGGCAGCTCCTACAATGAGCAGTTCTTC. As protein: CAWEGSSYNEQFF.

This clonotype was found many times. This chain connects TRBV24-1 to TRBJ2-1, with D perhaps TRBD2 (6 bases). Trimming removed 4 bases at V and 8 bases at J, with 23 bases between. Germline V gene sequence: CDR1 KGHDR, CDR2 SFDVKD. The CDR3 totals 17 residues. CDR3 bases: TGTGCCACCAGTGACCGCGGCGGGACTCACCGAATCGATGAGCAGTTCTTC. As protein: CATSDRGGTHRIDEQFF.

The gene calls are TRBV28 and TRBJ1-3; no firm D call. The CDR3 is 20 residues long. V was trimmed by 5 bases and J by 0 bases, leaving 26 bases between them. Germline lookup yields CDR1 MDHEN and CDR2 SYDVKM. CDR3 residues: CASSPFPSTLDLRSGNTIYF. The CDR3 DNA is TGTGCCAGCAGTCCTTTCCCCTCCACCTTGGACCTCCGCTCTGGAAACACCATATATTTT.

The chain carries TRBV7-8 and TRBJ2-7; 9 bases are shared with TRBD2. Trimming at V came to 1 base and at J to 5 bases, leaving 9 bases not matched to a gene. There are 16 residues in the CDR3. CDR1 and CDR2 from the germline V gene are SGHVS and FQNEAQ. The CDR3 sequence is CASSLVRLAGRDEQYF. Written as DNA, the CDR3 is TGTGCCAGCAGCTTAGTACGTCTAGCGGGGCGTGACGAGCAGTACTTC.

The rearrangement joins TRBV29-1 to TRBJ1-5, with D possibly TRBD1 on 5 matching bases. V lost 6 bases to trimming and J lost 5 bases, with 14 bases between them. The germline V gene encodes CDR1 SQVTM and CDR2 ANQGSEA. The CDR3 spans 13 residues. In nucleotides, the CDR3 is TGCAGCGTAATTCCCCAGGGTGATCAGCCCCAGCATTTT. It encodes CSVIPQGDQPQHF.